This T cell receptor (beta chain) was obtained from a study of blood T cell repertoires in COVID-19. This clone was observed a single time. Clones were read by immunoSEQ multiplex PCR, and TCRdb kept only the in-frame ones, dropping some. The sample includes over 200,000 clones, 88% of them seen just once. The origin of this receptor is a human donor in a cohort sampled during active COVID-19. Input material: peripheral blood.

The CDR3 DNA sequence: TGTGCCAGCAGCTTACAGGAAGATCAGCCCCAGCATTTT. Translating it yields CASSLQEDQPQHF. This chain uses TRBV7-9 with TRBJ1-5, with D uncertain. The V end was cut by 2 bases, the J end by 5 bases, with 7 bases between. The CDR3 runs 13 residues. Germline lookup yields CDR1 SEHNR and CDR2 FQNEAQ (reference sequence).